This paragraph covers one T cell receptor (beta chain) sequence. The antigen is not known. The assay was immunoSEQ multiplex PCR, and TCRdb's table has in-frame clones only and misses some. This table has 50,000 to 70,000 clones, around 80% appearing once. The data are from a study of radiotherapy plus CTLA-4 blockade in lung cancer. Study context: Among all patients, roughly 19% showed objective responses, while about 34% had disease control. Study results and caveats: Clones derived from tumor TCRs expanded in blood after radiotherapy plus ipilimumab.

Focal radiation was given together with CTLA-4 blockade (ipilimumab) to patients with chemo-refractory metastatic non-small-cell lung cancer. The sequence was obtained from a human donor with non-small cell lung cancer who had a partial response to radiotherapy plus ipilimumab. The sequencing used peripheral blood, collected from a patient treated with radiotherapy plus ipilimumab.

This CDR3 is CASSEGVANTEAFF. The CDR3 nucleotides are TGTGCCAGCAGTGAAGGTGTAGCGAACACTGAAGCTTTCTTT. This sequence joins TRBV6-1 and TRBJ1-1; the D is unclear. The germline V gene encodes CDR1 MNHNS and CDR2 SASEGT. The ends were cut back, 1 base at V and 1 base at J, with 7 bases in the middle. The CDR3 is 14 amino acids.